What follows are 32 T cell receptor beta chains derived from one specimen sequenced in a study of PD-L1 blockade in urothelial cancer. Time point here: peripheral blood 6 weeks after treatment start. Measured with immunoSEQ multiplex PCR; TCRdb has only the in-frame clones, and not every one. Of about 50,000 clones in the sample, 88% were seen once. The input for sequencing was PBMCs, taken around atezolizumab (anti-PD-L1) treatment. The receptors come from a man aged 55 to 70 with urothelial cancer.

This clone has just one count. The chain links TRBV4-1 to TRBJ2-1, with D hard to call. CDR3 size: 14 residues. Between the trimmed V and J ends, which lost 8 bases and 3 bases, there was a span of 14 bases. CDR1 MGHRA and CDR2 YSYEKL come from the germline V gene. The CDR3 is CASSGSSYYNEQFF. The DNA for the CDR3 is TGCGCCAGCTCTGGCTCTTCTTACTACAATGAGCAGTTCTTC.

The CDR3 sequence is CASSSGGLQETQYF. The CDR3 bases are TGTGCCAGCAGCTCTGGGGGACTCCAAGAGACCCAGTACTTC. J is TRBJ2-5 and V is TRBV5-4; D might be TRBD2 (6 bases). The CDR3 length is 14 residues. The V end was cut by 3 bases, the J end by 1 base, with 10 bases between. Germline V lookup: CDR1 SGHNT, CDR2 YYREEE (reference sequence).

V gene TRBV15 combines with J gene TRBJ1-4; no reliable D call. The CDR3 extends over 14 amino acids. Germline-derived CDR1 and CDR2 are LNHNV and YYDKDF (reference sequence). The V and J ends lost 1 base and 4 bases respectively, with 7 bases between them. CDR3 DNA: TGTGCCACCAGCAGAGGGCAGGATAATGAAAAACTGTTTTTT. Amino acid sequence: CATSRGQDNEKLFF.

The chain combines TRBV5-1 with TRBJ1-2, with 7 bases matching TRBD1. CDR3 length: 15 residues. Germline CDR1 and CDR2: SGHRS and YFSETQ. V gave up 2 bases and J gave up 6 bases; unmatched junction bases: 10. The CDR3 reads CASSFSGQARDGYTF. In DNA, the CDR3 is TGCGCCAGCAGCTTTTCTGGACAGGCTCGGGATGGCTACACCTTC.

The CDR3 sequence is CASSLRRIGFQPQHF. The CDR3 coding sequence is TGTGCCAGCAGCTTGCGGCGGATTGGATTTCAGCCCCAGCATTTT. The chain is built from TRBV5-8 and TRBJ1-5; D ambiguous. Deletions cut 1 base from V and 6 bases from J, with 14 bases between. The CDR3 is 15 amino acids. CDR1 and CDR2 from the germline V gene are SGHTS and YDEGEE. Drawing the rest from reference TRBV5-8 and TRBJ1-5, the complete variable domain is EAGVTQSPTHLIKTRGQQATLRCSPISGHTSVYWYQQALGLGLQFLLWYDEGEERNRGNFPPRFSGRQFPNYSSELNVNALELEDSALYLCASSLRRIGFQPQHFGDGTRLSIL.

This clone was seen just once. V gene TRBV5-1 combines with J gene TRBJ1-6, with 7 bases that match TRBD1. Germline V gene sequence: CDR1 SGHRS, CDR2 YFSETQ. V dropped 0 bases and J dropped 15; count of bases not matched to a gene: 9. CDR3 length: 14 residues. The CDR3: CASSLGQGVNVLHF. The CDR3 DNA follows: TGCGCCAGCAGCTTGGGGCAGGGGGTAAATGTCCTCCACTTT.

The V call is TRBV5-1, the J call TRBJ2-7; 7 bases align to TRBD2. The CDR3 loop spans 16 amino acids. Trimming removed 1 base from V and 7 bases from J; junction bases left unmatched: 14. CDR1 SGHRS and CDR2 YFSETQ come from the germline V gene. The CDR3 bases are TGCGCCAGCAGCTTGCCCCCGGGGGGAGGGCCTCGGGAGCAGTACTTC. This sequence encodes CASSLPPGGGPREQYF.

CDR3 protein: CASSQDLFGGELFF. The CDR3 region has the DNA TGCGCCAGCAGCCAAGACCTATTTGGCGGGGAGCTGTTTTTT. The rearrangement links TRBV4-3 to TRBJ2-2; D gene ambiguous. This CDR3 region has 14 residues. The germline CDR1 and CDR2 sequences are LGHNA and YSLEER. Trimming left V 0 bases short and J 7 bases short, with 9 bases between.

V usage is TRBV12-5 and J usage is TRBJ2-7; D may be TRBD1 (6 bases). This CDR3 has 14 amino acids. V dropped 0 bases and J dropped 5 bases, with 11 bases sitting between them. Germline loops: CDR1 LGHNT, CDR2 FRNRAP. The CDR3 bases are TGTGCTAGTGGTTTGGTCCCTCCAGGGGACGAGCAGTACTTC. This gives the protein CASGLVPPGDEQYF.

This clone occurred once. V and J are TRBV5-8 and TRBJ1-6; TRBD1 matches 10 bases. The germline gives CDR1 SGHTS, CDR2 YDEGEE. The CDR3 length is 15 residues. V shed 2 bases, J shed 11 bases, and the junction held 7 bases outside the gene matches. CDR3: CASSLPGQGRTPLHF. CDR3 DNA sequence: TGTGCCAGCAGCTTACCGGGACAGGGGAGGACACCCCTCCACTTT.

The rearrangement links TRBV2 to TRBJ2-1; 15 bases align to TRBD2. The ends lost 6 bases at V and 6 bases at J; junction bases unmatched: 9. The V gene's germline CDR1 is SNHLY and CDR2 FYNNEI. The CDR3 has 17 amino acids. The CDR3 here is CASSAYGTSGGINEQFF. CDR3 DNA sequence: TGTGCCAGCAGCGCCTACGGGACTAGCGGGGGGATCAATGAGCAGTTCTTC.

This clone came up once. The gene calls are TRBV5-4 and TRBJ2-1, with TRBD2 matching over 10 bases. The trim removed 0 bases at V and 7 bases at J, leaving 7 bases unmatched. This CDR3 has 16 residues. Germline V gene data show CDR1 as SGHNT and CDR2 as YYREEE (reference sequence). Here the CDR3 reads CASSLVGVSGRNEQFF. CDR3 DNA: TGTGCCAGCAGCTTGGTGGGGGTTAGCGGGAGGAATGAGCAGTTCTTC.

The rearrangement joins TRBV27 to TRBJ1-2; 10 bases map to TRBD1. The CDR3 runs 13 residues. The trim removed 3 bases at V and 8 bases at J, leaving 3 bases unmatched. The germline V gene encodes CDR1 MNHEY and CDR2 SMNVEV (reference sequence). CDR3 sequence: CASSFRDRGGYTF. The CDR3 bases are TGTGCCAGCAGTTTTCGGGACAGGGGAGGCTACACCTTC.

V and J are TRBV30 and TRBJ1-1; D might be TRBD1 (5 bases). The ends were cut back, 1 base at V and 3 bases at J, with 18 bases in the middle. This CDR3 is built from 16 residues. Germline V gene lookup returns CDR1 GTSNPN and CDR2 SVGIG (reference sequence). CDR3 in amino acids: CAWSGGGDRRYTEAFF. In DNA, the CDR3 is TGTGCCTGGAGTGGCGGAGGGGACCGTCGTTACACTGAAGCTTTCTTT.

The chain is built from TRBV4-1 and TRBJ2-1, with TRBD2 matching 10 bases. V lost 0 bases to trimming and J lost 15 bases; unmatched junction nucleotides: 8. The CDR3 is 14 amino acids. The germline V gene encodes CDR1 MGHRA and CDR2 YSYEKL. CDR3 in amino acids: CASSQDLAGGSRFF. CDR3 coding DNA: TGCGCCAGCAGCCAAGATTTAGCGGGGGGCTCACGGTTCTTC.

This clone was picked up a small number of times. The chain carries TRBV7-2 and TRBJ2-1; TRBD1 matches at 10 bases. This CDR3 spans 15 amino acids. Germline trimming cut 5 bases from V and 2 bases from J; bases unmatched to any gene: 3. From germline, CDR1 is SGHTA and CDR2 FQGNSA. CDR3 protein: CASSHDRGPYNEQFF. The CDR3 nucleotides read TGTGCCAGCAGCCACGACAGGGGGCCCTACAATGAGCAGTTCTTC.

The rearrangement uses TRBV4-1 and TRBJ1-2, with D possibly being TRBD1 (5 bases). V lost 3 bases and J 7 bases, leaving 15 bases between the germline ends. The CDR3 contains 14 residues. CDR1 MGHRA and CDR2 YSYEKL come from the germline V gene. The CDR3 nucleotides read TGCGCCAGCAGCCAGACCCCGGGGGGGGGTGGCTACACCTTC. Amino acids: CASSQTPGGGGYTF.

The CDR3 protein is CASSPQEGADGYTF. CDR3 DNA: TGTGCCAGCTCACCACAAGAGGGGGCGGATGGCTACACCTTC. The chain couples TRBV18 to TRBJ1-2; 7 positions agree with TRBD1. There are 14 residues in the CDR3. V was pared by 1 base and J by 6 bases, with 5 bases of the junction left unmatched. Looked up from germline, CDR1 is KGHSH and CDR2 is LQKENI.

The V and J genes are TRBV19 and TRBJ1-4; 7 bases fit TRBD1. The CDR3 runs 14 residues. Germline CDR1 reads LNHDA; CDR2 reads SQIVND (reference sequence). The J segment lost 0 bases and the V segment lost 6 bases, leaving 1 base of the junction unmatched. CDR3 protein: CASRDRSTNEKLFF. In DNA, the CDR3 is TGTGCCAGTAGGGACAGGTCAACTAATGAAAAACTGTTTTTT.

The chain recombines TRBV18 with TRBJ1-3, with D unclear. Trimming removed 3 bases from V and 0 bases from J, with 12 bases in between. The CDR3 has 16 residues. Looked up from germline, CDR1 is KGHSH and CDR2 is LQKENI. CDR3 DNA sequence: TGTGCCAGCTCACCCCAGTCTTCCTCCTCTGGAAACACCATATATTTT. This sequence encodes CASSPQSSSSGNTIYF. Full variable domain (rest looked up from reference TRBV18 and TRBJ1-3): NAGVMQNPRHLVRRRGQEARLRCSPMKGHSHVYWYRQLPEEGLKFMVYLQKENIIDESGMPKERFSAEFPKEGPSILRIQQVVRGDSAAYFCASSPQSSSSGNTIYFGEGSWLTVV.

This clone was detected once. The genes are TRBV6-5 and TRBJ2-1; D is perhaps TRBD1 (6 bases). Per the germline V gene, CDR1 is MNHEY and CDR2 is SVGAGI. This CDR3 spans 16 amino acids. The V gene lost 0 bases and the J gene lost 0 bases, with 9 bases spanning the gap. In nucleotides, the CDR3 is TGTGCCAGCAGTTACTCGCAGGGGTACTCCTACAATGAGCAGTTCTTC. As protein: CASSYSQGYSYNEQFF.

V is TRBV7-2 and J is TRBJ1-1; perhaps TRBD1 as D (5 bases). V was pared by 4 bases and J by 6 bases, with 27 bases between. This CDR3 region has 18 residues. The germline V gene encodes CDR1 SGHTA and CDR2 FQGNSA. The CDR3 coding sequence is TGTGCCAGCAGCTATCCCGGCGGGGGTTTCTTGATGACGCCTGAAGCTTTCTTT. It codes for CASSYPGGGFLMTPEAFF.

The chain employs TRBV19 and TRBJ2-1; the match to TRBD1 covers 8 bases. With 4 bases clipped from V and 6 bases from J, the junction kept 5 bases outside the gene matches. This CDR3 contains 14 residues. Germline CDR1 is LNHDA and CDR2 is SQIVND (reference sequence). The CDR3 is CASSRAGGRNEQFF. The CDR3, as DNA: TGTGCCAGTAGTAGGGCAGGGGGCCGCAATGAGCAGTTCTTC.

The chain carries TRBV5-1 and TRBJ1-2; tentative D call: TRBD1 (6 bases). V was cut by 3 bases and J by 2 bases, with 11 bases left in between. This CDR3 region has 14 residues. Germline CDR1 reads SGHRS; CDR2 reads YFSETQ. The CDR3 reads CASSSTQGNYGYTF. CDR3 in DNA: TGCGCCAGCAGCTCGACACAGGGAAACTATGGCTACACCTTC.

This clone was recorded once. This chain connects TRBV11-1 to TRBJ2-5; 8 positions agree with TRBD1. V dropped 5 bases and J dropped 4; count of bases not matched to a gene: 6. CDR3 length: 14 residues. The germline V gene has CDR1 SGHAT and CDR2 FQDESV (reference sequence). CDR3 bases: TGTGCCAGCAGCCCATCCAGGGGGCGAGAGACCCAGTACTTC. Its protein product is CASSPSRGRETQYF.

The chain recombines TRBV9 with TRBJ2-3; D remains ambiguous. This CDR3 spans 12 amino acids. The ends were cut back, 0 bases at V and 6 bases at J, with 5 bases in the middle. Germline-derived CDR1 and CDR2 are SGDLS and YYNGEE. CDR3 in DNA: TGTGCCAGCAGCGTAGCGCGGGATACGCAGTATTTT. Its protein product is CASSVARDTQYF.

The chain is built from TRBV19 and TRBJ1-3; the D is unclear. Germline CDR1 is LNHDA and CDR2 is SQIVND (reference sequence). The length of the CDR3 is 13 residues. Trimming pared 6 bases from V and 0 bases from J, leaving 6 bases between. The CDR3, as DNA: TGTGCCAGTAGACGGAGCTCTGGAAACACCATATATTTT. This translates into CASRRSSGNTIYF.

V and J are TRBV28 and TRBJ2-3, with D hard to call. CDR3 length: 13 residues. The germline V gene encodes CDR1 MDHEN and CDR2 SYDVKM. V gave up 8 bases and J gave up 0 bases, with 9 bases separating them. The CDR3 bases are TGTGCCAGCTATACGACTAGCACAGATACGCAGTATTTT. It encodes CASYTTSTDTQYF.

The gene calls are TRBV7-8 and TRBJ1-2; TRBD1 matches 7 bases. Germline assignment: CDR1 SGHVS and CDR2 FQNEAQ. The CDR3 covers 14 residues. V gave up 5 bases and J gave up 8 bases; unmatched junction bases: 11. The CDR3 nucleotides read TGTGCCAGCAGCGGGCACAGGGGAGATCAAGGCTACACCTTC. Protein product: CASSGHRGDQGYTF.

This clone was picked up one time. The chain uses TRBV28 and TRBJ1-5, with D perhaps matching TRBD1 (5 bases). The germline gives CDR1 MDHEN, CDR2 SYDVKM. This CDR3 is built from 12 residues. The V gene lost 5 bases and the J gene lost 6 bases, with 8 bases spanning the gap. CDR3 coding DNA: TGTGCCAGCAGTGGGGGAGGTCAGCCCCAGCATTTT. Translating gives CASSGGGQPQHF.

The chain links TRBV7-2 to TRBJ2-7, with 8 bases matching TRBD2. This CDR3 region has 14 residues. The J segment lost 2 bases and the V segment lost 2 bases, leaving 2 bases of the junction unmatched. Germline CDR1 SGHTA, CDR2 FQGNSA. DNA of the CDR3: TGTGCCAGCAGCTTAAAAGCGGGAGCCTACGAGCAGTACTTC. Protein sequence: CASSLKAGAYEQYF.

This sequence joins TRBV7-8 and TRBJ1-2; 7 nucleotides match TRBD1. The length of the CDR3 is 14 residues. Germline V gene lookup returns CDR1 SGHVS and CDR2 FQNEAQ. J lost 6 bases, V lost 5 bases, and 9 bases had no gene match. In DNA form, the CDR3 reads TGTGCCAGCAGCCGGAAGGGACAGTTCGATGGCTACACCTTC. Residues: CASSRKGQFDGYTF.